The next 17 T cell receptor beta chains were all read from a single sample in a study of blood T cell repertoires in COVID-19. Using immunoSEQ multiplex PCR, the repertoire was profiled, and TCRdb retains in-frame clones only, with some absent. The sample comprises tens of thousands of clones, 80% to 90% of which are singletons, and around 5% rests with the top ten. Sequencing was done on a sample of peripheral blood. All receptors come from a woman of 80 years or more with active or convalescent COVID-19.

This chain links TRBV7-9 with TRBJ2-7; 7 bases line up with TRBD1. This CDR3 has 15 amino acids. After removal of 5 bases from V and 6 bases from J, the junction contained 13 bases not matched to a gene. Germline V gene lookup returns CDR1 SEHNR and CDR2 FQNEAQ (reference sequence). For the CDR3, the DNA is TGTGCCAGCAGCCAATCCGGGACAGTCCTCTCCGAGCAGTACTTC. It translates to CASSQSGTVLSEQYF.

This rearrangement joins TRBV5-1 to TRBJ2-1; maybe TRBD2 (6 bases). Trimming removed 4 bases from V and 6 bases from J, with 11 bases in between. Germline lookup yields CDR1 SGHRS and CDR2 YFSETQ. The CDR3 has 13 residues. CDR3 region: CASSAGLVNEQFF. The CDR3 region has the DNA TGCGCCAGCAGCGCGGGGCTAGTCAATGAGCAGTTCTTC. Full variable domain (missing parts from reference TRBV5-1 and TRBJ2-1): KAGVTQTPRYLIKTRGQQVTLSCSPISGHRSVSWYQQTPGQGLQFLFEYFSETQRNKGNFPGRFSGRQFSNSRSEMNVSTLELGDSALYLCASSAGLVNEQFFGPGTRLTVL.

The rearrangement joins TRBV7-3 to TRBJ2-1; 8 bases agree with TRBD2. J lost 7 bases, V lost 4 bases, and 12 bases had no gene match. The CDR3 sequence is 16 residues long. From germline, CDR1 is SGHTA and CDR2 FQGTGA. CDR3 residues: CASSSYSGIARNEQFF. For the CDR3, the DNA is TGTGCCAGCAGCTCATATAGCGGGATTGCCCGAAATGAGCAGTTCTTC. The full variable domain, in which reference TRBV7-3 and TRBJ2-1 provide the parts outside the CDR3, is GAGVSQTPSNKVTEKGKYVELRCDPISGHTALYWYRQSLGQGPEFLIYFQGTGAADDSGLPNDRFFAVRPEGSVSTLKIQRTERGDSAVYLCASSSYSGIARNEQFFGPGTRLTVL.

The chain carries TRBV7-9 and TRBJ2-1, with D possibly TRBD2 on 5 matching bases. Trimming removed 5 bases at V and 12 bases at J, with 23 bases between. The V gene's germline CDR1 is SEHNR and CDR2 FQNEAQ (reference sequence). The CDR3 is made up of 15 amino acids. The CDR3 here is CASSHPSGFAGGQFF. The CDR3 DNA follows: TGTGCCAGCAGCCACCCCTCGGGGTTCGCAGGAGGGCAGTTCTTC.

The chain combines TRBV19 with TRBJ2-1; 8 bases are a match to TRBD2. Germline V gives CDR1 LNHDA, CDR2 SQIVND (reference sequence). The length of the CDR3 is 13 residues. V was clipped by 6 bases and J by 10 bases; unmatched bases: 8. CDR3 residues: CASRNLAGREQFF. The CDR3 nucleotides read TGTGCCAGTAGGAATTTAGCGGGACGGGAGCAGTTCTTC.

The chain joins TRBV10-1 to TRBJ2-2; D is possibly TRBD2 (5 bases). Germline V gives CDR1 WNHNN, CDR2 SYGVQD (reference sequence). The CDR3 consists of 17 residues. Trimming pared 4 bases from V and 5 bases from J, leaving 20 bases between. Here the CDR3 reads CASSVGGTATRTGELFF. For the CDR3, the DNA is TGCGCCAGCAGTGTTGGAGGAACAGCTACGAGGACCGGGGAGCTGTTTTTT.

CDR3 sequence (DNA): TGTGCCAGCAGCCCTCAGATGAACACTGAAGCTTTCTTT. It is translated as CASSPQMNTEAFF. V and J are TRBV6-2 or TRBV6-3 and TRBJ1-1; D gene ambiguous. This CDR3 spans 13 amino acids. Germline-derived CDR1 and CDR2 are MNHEY and SVGEGT. Trimming stripped 6 bases from V and 0 bases from J, with 8 bases between.

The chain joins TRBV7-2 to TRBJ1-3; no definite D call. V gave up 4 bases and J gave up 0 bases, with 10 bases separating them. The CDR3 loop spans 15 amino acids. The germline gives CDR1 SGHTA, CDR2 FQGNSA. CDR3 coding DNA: TGTGCCAGCAGCTCGAGGGTGAGCTCTGGAAACACCATATATTTT. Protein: CASSSRVSSGNTIYF.

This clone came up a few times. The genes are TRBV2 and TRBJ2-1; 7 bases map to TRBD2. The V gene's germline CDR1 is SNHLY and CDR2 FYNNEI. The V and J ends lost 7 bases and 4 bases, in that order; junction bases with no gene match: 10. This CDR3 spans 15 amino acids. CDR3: CASNRERGAYNEQFF. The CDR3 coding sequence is TGTGCCAGCAACCGGGAGCGGGGAGCTTACAATGAGCAGTTCTTC.

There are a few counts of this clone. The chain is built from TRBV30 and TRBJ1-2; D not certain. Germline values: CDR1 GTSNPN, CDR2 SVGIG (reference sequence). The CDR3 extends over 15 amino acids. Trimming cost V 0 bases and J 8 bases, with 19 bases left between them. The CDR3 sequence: CAWSVGQGRGRGYTF. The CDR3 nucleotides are TGTGCCTGGAGTGTTGGCCAAGGACGGGGTAGAGGCTACACCTTC.

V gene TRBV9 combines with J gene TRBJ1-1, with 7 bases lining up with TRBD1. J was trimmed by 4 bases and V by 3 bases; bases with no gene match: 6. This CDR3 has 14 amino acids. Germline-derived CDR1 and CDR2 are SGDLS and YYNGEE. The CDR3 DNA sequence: TGTGCCAGCAGCGGACAGGGCTGGGGCACTGAAGCTTTCTTT. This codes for CASSGQGWGTEAFF.

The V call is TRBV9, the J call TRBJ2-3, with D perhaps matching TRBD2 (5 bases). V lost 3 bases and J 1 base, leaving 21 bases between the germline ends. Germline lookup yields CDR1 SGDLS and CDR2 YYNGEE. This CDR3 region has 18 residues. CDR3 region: CASSAPEGRSRGTDTQYF. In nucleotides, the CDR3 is TGTGCCAGCAGCGCACCCGAGGGTAGGAGCCGGGGCACAGATACGCAGTATTTT. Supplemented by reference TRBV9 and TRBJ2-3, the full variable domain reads DSGVTQTPKHLITATGQRVTLRCSPRSGDLSVYWYQQSLDQGLQFLIQYYNGEERAKGNILERFSAQQFPDLHSELNLSSLELGDSALYFCASSAPEGRSRGTDTQYFGPGTRLTVL.

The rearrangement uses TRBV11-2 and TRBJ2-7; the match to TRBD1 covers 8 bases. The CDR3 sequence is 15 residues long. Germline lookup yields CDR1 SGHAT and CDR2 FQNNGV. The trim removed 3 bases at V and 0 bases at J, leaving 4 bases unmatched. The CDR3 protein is CASSLAGQGSYEQYF. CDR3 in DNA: TGTGCCAGCAGCTTGGCTGGACAGGGCTCCTACGAGCAGTACTTC.

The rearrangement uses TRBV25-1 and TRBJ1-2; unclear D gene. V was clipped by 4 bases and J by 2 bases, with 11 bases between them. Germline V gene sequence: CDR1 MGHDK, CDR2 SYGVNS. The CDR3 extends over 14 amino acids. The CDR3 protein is CASSAGRLNYGYTF. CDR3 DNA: TGTGCCAGCAGTGCAGGCAGGCTCAACTATGGCTACACCTTC.

The CDR3 region is CASRLAAIYTDTQYF. In DNA form, the CDR3 reads TGTGCCAGCAGACTAGCGGCTATCTACACAGATACGCAGTATTTT. The chain employs TRBV2 and TRBJ2-3; 8 bases match TRBD2. This CDR3 is 15 amino acids long. Trimming took 6 bases from V and 2 from J; bases not matched to a gene: 7. Germline lookup yields CDR1 SNHLY and CDR2 FYNNEI. Variable domain in full (rest from reference TRBV2 and TRBJ2-3): EPEVTQTPSHQVTQMGQEVILRCVPISNHLYFYWYRQILGQKVEFLVSFYNNEISEKSEIFDDQFSVERPDGSNFTLKIRSTKLEDSAMYFCASRLAAIYTDTQYFGPGTRLTVL.

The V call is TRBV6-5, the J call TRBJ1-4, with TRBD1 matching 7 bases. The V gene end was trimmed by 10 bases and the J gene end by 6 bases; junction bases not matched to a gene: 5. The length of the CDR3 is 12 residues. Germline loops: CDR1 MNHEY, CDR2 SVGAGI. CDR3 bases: TGTGCCACCCGACAGGGATATGAAAAACTGTTTTTT. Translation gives CATRQGYEKLFF.

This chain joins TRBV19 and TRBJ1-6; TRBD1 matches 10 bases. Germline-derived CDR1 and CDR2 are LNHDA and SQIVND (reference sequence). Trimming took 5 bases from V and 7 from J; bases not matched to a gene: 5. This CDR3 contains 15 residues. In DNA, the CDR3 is TGTGCCAGTAGTCCCCGGACAGGGGGGAATTCACCCCTCCACTTT. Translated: CASSPRTGGNSPLHF.